The TCR beta chain described here comes from a study of blood T cells in healthy people across ages. Remarks on this clonotype: The junction shows a germline mismatch at one end, possibly a read error.

Germline V CDR1 and CDR2: LGHDT, YNNKEL (reference sequence). There are 15 residues in the CDR3. A second 7 to 11 cycle PCR used barcoded and J-beta primers. MiXCR, applied by TCRdb to the 5' RACE reads, yields one record per CDR3 protein. The table records about 780,000 distinct CDR3 sequences, roughly 26% of them present only once. The data also belong to a second study, concerning T cells of mothers and their children.

The gene calls are TRBV3-1 and TRBJ2-1; D might be TRBD1 or TRBD2, each matching 7 bases. Sample: blood. The sequence was obtained from a boy younger than 18 in good health. As DNA, the CDR3 is TGTGCCAGCACCCCCAGGGAGGGGGCGGGCAATGAGCAGTTCTTT. This encodes CASTPREGAGNEQFF.